This entry features one T cell receptor beta chain sequence. Assay: immunoSEQ multiplex PCR; the TCRdb copy retains only in-frame clones and omits some. The sample shows 150,000 or so clones, 60% to 80% of them seen only once. This entry is derived from a study of blood T cell repertoires in COVID-19. V dropped 6 bases and J dropped 4; count of bases not matched to a gene: 7. Germline V gives CDR1 MRHNA, CDR2 SNTAGT. This CDR3 is built from 16 residues. Sequences were obtained from peripheral blood. This TCR was recovered from a woman aged 45-65 years with active or convalescent COVID-19. The chain joins TRBV6-4 to TRBJ2-1; TRBD2 aligns across 12 bases. As DNA, the CDR3 is TGTGCCAGCAGCCCAGAACTAGCGGGGGGATACAATGAGCAGTTCTTC. Amino acids: CASSPELAGGYNEQFF.